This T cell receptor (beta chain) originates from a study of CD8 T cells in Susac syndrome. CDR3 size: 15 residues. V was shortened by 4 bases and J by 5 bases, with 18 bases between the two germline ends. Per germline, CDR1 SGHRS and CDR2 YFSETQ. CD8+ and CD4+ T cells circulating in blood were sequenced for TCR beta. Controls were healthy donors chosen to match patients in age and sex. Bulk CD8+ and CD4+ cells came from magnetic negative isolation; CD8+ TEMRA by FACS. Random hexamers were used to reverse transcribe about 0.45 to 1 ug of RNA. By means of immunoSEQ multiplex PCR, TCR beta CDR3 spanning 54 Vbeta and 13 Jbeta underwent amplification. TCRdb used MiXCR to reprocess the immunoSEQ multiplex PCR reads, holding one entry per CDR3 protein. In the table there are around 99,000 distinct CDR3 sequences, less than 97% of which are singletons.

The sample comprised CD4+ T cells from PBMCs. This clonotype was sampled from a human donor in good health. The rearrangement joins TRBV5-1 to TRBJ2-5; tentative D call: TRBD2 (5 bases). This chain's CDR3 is CASSPLDREGETQYF. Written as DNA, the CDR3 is TGCGCCAGCAGCCCGTTAGACCGGGAAGGGGAGACCCAGTACTTC.